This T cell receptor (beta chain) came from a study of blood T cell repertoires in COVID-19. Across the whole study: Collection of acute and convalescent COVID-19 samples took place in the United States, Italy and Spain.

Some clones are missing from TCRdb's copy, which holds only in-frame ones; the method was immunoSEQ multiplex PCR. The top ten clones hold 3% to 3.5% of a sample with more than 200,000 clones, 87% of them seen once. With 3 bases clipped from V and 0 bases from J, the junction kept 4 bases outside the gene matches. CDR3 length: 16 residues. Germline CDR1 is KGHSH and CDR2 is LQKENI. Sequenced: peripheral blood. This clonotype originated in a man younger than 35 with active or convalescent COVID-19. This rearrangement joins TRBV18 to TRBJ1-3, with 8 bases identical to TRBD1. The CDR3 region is CASSPRDRSSGNTIYF. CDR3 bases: TGTGCCAGCTCACCCCGGGACAGGTCCTCTGGAAACACCATATATTTT.